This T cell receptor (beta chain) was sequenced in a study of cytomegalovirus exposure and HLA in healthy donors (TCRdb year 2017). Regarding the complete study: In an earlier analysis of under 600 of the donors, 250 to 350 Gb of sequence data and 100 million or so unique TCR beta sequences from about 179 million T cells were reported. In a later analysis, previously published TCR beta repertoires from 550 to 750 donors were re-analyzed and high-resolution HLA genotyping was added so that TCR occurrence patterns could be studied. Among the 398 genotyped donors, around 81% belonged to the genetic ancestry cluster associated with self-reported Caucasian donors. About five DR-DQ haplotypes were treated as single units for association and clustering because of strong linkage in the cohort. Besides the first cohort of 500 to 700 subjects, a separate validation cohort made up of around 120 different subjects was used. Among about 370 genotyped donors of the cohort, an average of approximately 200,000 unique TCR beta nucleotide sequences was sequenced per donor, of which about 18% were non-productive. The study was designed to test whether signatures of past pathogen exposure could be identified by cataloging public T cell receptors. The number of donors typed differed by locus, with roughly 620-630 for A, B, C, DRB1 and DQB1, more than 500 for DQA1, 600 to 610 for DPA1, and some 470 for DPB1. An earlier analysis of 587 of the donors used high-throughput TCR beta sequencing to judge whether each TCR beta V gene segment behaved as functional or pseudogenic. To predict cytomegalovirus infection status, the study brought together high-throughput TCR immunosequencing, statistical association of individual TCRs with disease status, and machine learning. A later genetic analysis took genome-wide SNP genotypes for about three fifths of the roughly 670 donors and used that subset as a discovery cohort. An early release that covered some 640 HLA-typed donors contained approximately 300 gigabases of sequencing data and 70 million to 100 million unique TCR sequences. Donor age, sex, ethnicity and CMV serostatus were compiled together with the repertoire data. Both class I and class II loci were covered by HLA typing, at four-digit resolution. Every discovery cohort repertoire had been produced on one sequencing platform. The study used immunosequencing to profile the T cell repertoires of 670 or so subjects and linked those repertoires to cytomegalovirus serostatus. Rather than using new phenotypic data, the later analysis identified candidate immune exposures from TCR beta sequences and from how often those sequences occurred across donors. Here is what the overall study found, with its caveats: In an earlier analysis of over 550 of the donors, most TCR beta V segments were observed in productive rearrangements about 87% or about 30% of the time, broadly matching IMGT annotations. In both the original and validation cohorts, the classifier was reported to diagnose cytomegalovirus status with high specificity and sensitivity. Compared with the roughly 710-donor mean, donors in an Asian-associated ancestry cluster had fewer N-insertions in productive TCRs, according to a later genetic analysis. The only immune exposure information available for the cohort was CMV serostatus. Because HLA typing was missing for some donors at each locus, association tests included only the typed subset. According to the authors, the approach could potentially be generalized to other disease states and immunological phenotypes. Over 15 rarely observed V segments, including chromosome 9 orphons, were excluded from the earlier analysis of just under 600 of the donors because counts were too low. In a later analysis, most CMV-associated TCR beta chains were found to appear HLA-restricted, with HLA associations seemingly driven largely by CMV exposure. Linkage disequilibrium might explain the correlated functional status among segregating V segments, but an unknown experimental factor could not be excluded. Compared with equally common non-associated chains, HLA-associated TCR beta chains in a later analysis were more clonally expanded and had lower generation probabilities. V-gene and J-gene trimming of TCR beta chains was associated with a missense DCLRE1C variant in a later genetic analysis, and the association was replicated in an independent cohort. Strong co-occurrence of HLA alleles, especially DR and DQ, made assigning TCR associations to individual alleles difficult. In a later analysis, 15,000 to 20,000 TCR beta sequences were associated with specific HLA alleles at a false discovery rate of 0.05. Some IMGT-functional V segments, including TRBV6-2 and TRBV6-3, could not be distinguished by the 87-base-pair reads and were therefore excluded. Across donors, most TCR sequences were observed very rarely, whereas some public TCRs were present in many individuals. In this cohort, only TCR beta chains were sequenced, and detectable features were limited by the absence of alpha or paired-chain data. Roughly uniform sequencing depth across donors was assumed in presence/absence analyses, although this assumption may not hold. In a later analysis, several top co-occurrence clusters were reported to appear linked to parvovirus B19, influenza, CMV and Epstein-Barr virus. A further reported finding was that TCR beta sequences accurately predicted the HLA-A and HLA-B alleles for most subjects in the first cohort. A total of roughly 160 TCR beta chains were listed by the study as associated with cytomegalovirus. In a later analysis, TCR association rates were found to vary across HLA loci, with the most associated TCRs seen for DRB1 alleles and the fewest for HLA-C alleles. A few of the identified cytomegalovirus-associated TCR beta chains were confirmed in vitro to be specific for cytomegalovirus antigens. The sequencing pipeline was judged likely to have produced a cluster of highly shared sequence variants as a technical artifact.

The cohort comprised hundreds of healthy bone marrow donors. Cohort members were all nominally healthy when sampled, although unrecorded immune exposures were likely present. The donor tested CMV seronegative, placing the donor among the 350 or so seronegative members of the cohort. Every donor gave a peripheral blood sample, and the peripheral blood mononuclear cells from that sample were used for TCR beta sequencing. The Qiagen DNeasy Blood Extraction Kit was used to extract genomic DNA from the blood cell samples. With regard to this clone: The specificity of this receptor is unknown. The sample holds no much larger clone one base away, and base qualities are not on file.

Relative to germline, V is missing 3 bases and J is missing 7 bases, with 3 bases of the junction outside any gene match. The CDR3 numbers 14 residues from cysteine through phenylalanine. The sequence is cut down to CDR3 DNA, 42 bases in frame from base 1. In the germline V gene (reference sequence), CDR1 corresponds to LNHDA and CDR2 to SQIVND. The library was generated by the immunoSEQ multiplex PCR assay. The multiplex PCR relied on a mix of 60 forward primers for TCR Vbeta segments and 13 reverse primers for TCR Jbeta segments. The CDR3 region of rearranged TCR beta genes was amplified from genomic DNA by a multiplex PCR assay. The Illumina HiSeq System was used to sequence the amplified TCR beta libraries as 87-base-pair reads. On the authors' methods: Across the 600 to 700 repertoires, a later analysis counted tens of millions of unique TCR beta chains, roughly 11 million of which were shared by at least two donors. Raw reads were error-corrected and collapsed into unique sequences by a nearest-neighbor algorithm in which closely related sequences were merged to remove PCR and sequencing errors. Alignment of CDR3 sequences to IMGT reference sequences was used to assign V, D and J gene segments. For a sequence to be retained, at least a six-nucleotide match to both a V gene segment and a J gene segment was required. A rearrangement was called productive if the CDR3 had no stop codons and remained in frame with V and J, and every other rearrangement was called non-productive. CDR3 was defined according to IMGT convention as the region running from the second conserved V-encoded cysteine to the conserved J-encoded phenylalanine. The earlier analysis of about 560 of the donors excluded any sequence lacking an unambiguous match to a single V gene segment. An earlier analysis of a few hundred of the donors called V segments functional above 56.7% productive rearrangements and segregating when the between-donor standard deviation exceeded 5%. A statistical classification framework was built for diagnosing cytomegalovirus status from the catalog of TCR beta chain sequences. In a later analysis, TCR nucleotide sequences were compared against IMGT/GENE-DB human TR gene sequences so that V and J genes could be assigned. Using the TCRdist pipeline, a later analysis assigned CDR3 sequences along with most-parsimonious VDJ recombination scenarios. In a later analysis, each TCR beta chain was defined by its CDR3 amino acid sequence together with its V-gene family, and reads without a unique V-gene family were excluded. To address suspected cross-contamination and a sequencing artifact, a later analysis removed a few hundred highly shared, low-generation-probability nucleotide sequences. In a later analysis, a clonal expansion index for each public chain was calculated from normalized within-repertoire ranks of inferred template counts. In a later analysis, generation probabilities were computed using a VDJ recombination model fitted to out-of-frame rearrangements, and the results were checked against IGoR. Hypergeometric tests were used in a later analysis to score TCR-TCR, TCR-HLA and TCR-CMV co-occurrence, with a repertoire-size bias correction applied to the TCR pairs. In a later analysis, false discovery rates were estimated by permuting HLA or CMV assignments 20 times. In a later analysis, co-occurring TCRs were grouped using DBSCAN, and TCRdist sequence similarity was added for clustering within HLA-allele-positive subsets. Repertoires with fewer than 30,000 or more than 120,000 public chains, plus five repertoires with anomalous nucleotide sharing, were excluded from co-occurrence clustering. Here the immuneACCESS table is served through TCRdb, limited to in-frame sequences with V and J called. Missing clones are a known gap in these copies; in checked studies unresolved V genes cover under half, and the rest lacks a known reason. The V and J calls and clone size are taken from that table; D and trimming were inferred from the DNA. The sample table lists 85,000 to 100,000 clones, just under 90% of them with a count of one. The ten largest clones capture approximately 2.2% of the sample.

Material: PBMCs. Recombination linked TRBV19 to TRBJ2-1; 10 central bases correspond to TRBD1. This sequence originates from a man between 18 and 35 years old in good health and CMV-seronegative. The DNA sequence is TGTGCCAGTAGTATCCGACAGGGGGCGAATGAGCAGTTCTTC. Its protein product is CASSIRQGANEQFF.